The 7 T cell receptor beta chains presented below share a single source sample, sequenced in a study of CD8+CD57+ T cells in acquired aplastic anemia. The template for TCR beta VDJ and CDR3 sequence profiling was genomic DNA. TCRdb recomputed calls from the reads with MiXCR, one row per CDR3 protein. The table records tens of thousands of distinct CDR3 sequences, approximately 45% of them present only once. Specimen: sorted CD4+, CD8+, or CD8+CD57+ T cells (not recorded which) from PBMCs. These receptors all come from a human donor in good health, serving as a control.

This sequence joins TRBV15 and TRBJ2-5; D gene unclear. CDR1 is LNHNV and CDR2 is YYDKDF in the germline V gene (reference sequence). V gave up 1 base and J gave up 3 bases, with 9 bases separating them. The CDR3 has 14 residues. The CDR3 reads CATSRGALKETQYF. The CDR3 bases are TGTGCCACCAGCAGAGGGGCCCTGAAAGAGACCCAGTACTTC.

The rearrangement joins TRBV24-1 to TRBJ2-7, with 8 bases aligning to TRBD2. Germline V lookup: CDR1 KGHDR, CDR2 SFDVKD. The CDR3 is 15 amino acids. With V trimmed by 7 bases and J by 6 bases, 13 bases remained unmatched. In DNA, the CDR3 is TGTGCCACCAGCGATAGGGTAGCGGGACTCCGCGAGCAGTACTTC. Its protein is CATSDRVAGLREQYF.

The chain's CDR3 is CASSPGTSGVIEQYF. CDR3 nucleotides: TGTGCCAGCAGTCCCGGGACTAGCGGGGTTATCGAGCAGTACTTC. The chain combines TRBV27 with TRBJ2-7; 13 positions agree with TRBD2. The CDR3 consists of 15 residues. J was trimmed by 6 bases and V by 5 bases; bases with no gene match: 7. In germline, CDR1 is MNHEY, CDR2 SMNVEV (reference sequence).

With regard to this clonotype: Given a much more abundant clone one base away, this may be a read error. This sequence joins TRBV15 and TRBJ2-3; D is perhaps TRBD1 (6 bases). The J call is doubtful: the DNA matches TRBJ1-5 better. Per the germline V gene, CDR1 is LNHNV and CDR2 is YYDKDF (reference sequence). This CDR3 contains 16 residues. This CDR3 is CATSRDWAGDSDTQHF. In nucleotides, the CDR3 is TGTGCCACCAGCAGAGATTGGGCAGGGGACTCAGATACGCAGCATTTT.

This clonotype showed up many times. This chain links TRBV6-5 with TRBJ2-2, with 7 bases lining up with TRBD1. This CDR3 is 15 amino acids long. Germline CDR1 and CDR2: MNHEY and SVGAGI. With 2 bases clipped from V and 5 bases from J, the junction kept 5 bases outside the gene matches. The CDR3 DNA is TGTGCCAGCAGTTACGCAGGGGGTGGGACCGGGGAGCTGTTTTTT. Translated, it gives CASSYAGGGTGELFF.

The chain recombines TRBV5-1 with TRBJ1-2; D possibly corresponds to TRBD1 (5 bases). The germline V and J ends were trimmed by 1 base and 5 bases, with 12 bases remaining between them. Germline values: CDR1 SGHRS, CDR2 YFSETQ. CDR3 length: 14 residues. This chain's CDR3 is CASSLRPGEYGYTF. CDR3 DNA sequence: TGCGCCAGCAGCTTGCGTCCGGGGGAATATGGCTACACCTTC.

Regarding this clonotype: This may be a read error: a much more frequent sequence differs by one nucleotide. The rearrangement links TRBV7-7 to TRBJ2-5, with TRBD1 identical over 7 bases. J gave up 2 bases and V 8 bases, and 8 bases lay outside the gene matches. This CDR3 comprises 14 residues. CDR1 is SSHAT and CDR2 is FNYEAQ in the germline V gene (reference sequence). As DNA, the CDR3 is TGTGCCAGCGGCCTTAGGGGACAGCAAGAGACCCAGTACTTC. Encoded protein: CASGLRGQQETQYF.